This TCR beta chain was retrieved from a study of early T cells in non-severe SARS-CoV-2 infection. Study in general: Sequencing targeted bulk RNA from unsorted whole blood, leaving chains unpaired.

TCRdb used MiXCR to reprocess the 5' RACE reads, holding one entry per CDR3 protein. The sample lists about 47,000 distinct CDR3 sequences; roughly 9.4% were seen once. This CDR3 is built from 16 residues. Trimming took 5 bases from V and 4 from J, leaving 21 bases between them. Germline assignment: CDR1 MNHEY and CDR2 SMNVEV (reference sequence). In this sample, this clonotype is medium-sized. The chain has TRBV27 and TRBJ2-7; tentatively, D is TRBD2 (8 bases). The specimen comprised whole blood, sampled at baseline. The sequence was obtained from an adult who was a healthcare worker with PCR-confirmed SARS-CoV-2 infection or an uninfected control (not recorded which). CDR3 amino acids: CASSGRGDSMRYEQYF. CDR3 sequence (DNA): TGTGCCAGCAGTGGGCGGGGGGACAGCATGAGGTACGAGCAGTACTTC.